These 19 T cell receptor beta chains were all obtained from the same sample, sequenced in a study of shared clonotypes between healthy human individuals. Libraries were prepared by immunoSEQ multiplex PCR; TCRdb keeps only in-frame clonotypes and omits some of them. The sample consists of approximately 1.4 million clones, 95% to 99% of them appearing once. Material: naive CD4+ T cells sorted from blood. Sample subset: CD45RA+ positively selected. The receptors derive from a man aged 30 to 45 in good health.

The rearrangement joins TRBV10-3 to TRBJ2-2; D possibly corresponds to TRBD1 (6 bases). The ends were cut back, 2 bases at V and 1 base at J, with 11 bases in the middle. This CDR3 has 16 residues. The V gene's germline CDR1 is ENHRY and CDR2 SYGVKD. The DNA for the CDR3 is TGTGCCATCAGTGAGATGGGGGCAGAGAACACCGGGGAGCTGTTTTTT. Amino acid sequence: CAISEMGAENTGELFF.

This sequence joins TRBV4-3 and TRBJ1-1; no clear D. Trimming left V 1 base short and J 0 bases short, with 9 bases between. This CDR3 is built from 15 residues. The germline gives CDR1 LGHNA, CDR2 YSLEER. CDR3 protein: CASSQGARLNTEAFF. CDR3 DNA: TGCGCCAGCAGCCAAGGGGCCAGATTGAACACTGAAGCTTTCTTT.

This rearrangement joins TRBV25-1 to TRBJ2-3, with D possibly TRBD2 on 5 matching bases. The CDR3 contains 15 residues. Germline V gives CDR1 MGHDK, CDR2 SYGVNS. V gave up 7 bases and J gave up 0 bases, with 14 bases separating them. The DNA for the CDR3 is TGTGCCAGCACCCTCTCTGGGAGCAGCACAGATACGCAGTATTTT. Residues: CASTLSGSSTDTQYF.

The chain joins TRBV7-6 to TRBJ2-7; D gene uncertain. CDR3 length: 17 residues. Between the trimmed V and J ends, which lost 5 bases and 0 bases, there was a span of 20 bases. Germline values: CDR1 SGHVS, CDR2 FNYEAQ. This CDR3 reads CASSTTIASHRSYEQYF. The CDR3 region has the DNA TGTGCCAGCAGCACGACAATTGCTAGTCATCGCTCCTACGAGCAGTACTTC.

Remarks on this clone: In the same sample, other DNA sequences code for this CDR3. This chain uses TRBV30 with TRBJ2-5; maybe TRBD2 (6 bases). The germline V and J ends were trimmed by 1 base and 5 bases, with 11 bases remaining between them. Germline V gene sequence: CDR1 GTSNPN, CDR2 SVGIG (reference sequence). The CDR3 loop spans 13 amino acids. CDR3 nucleotides: TGTGCCTGGAGTGGAGCGGGTCAGGAGACCCAGTACTTC. Encoded protein: CAWSGAGQETQYF. Full variable domain (outside the CDR3, taken from reference TRBV30 and TRBJ2-5): SQTIHQWPATLVQPVGSPLSLECTVEGTSNPNLYWYRQAAGRGLQLLFYSVGIGQISSEVPQNLSASRPQDRQFILSSKKLLLSDSGFYLCAWSGAGQETQYFGPGTRLLVL.

The chain carries TRBV7-2 and TRBJ2-5, with TRBD2 matching 10 bases. The V gene end was trimmed by 3 bases and the J gene end by 4 bases; junction bases not matched to a gene: 5. CDR3 length equals 15 residues. Germline V gene sequence: CDR1 SGHTA, CDR2 FQGNSA. The CDR3 nucleotides are TGTGCCAGCAGCTTTCGTGCTAGCGGGGGAGAGACCCAGTACTTC. It codes for CASSFRASGGETQYF.

This rearrangement joins TRBV5-1 to TRBJ1-5, with D unclear. The CDR3 runs 13 residues. With 4 bases removed from V and 8 bases from J, the gap between germline ends came to 13 bases. Germline V lookup: CDR1 SGHRS, CDR2 YFSETQ. The CDR3 DNA is TGCGCCAGCAGCGATTTTGGGGAGGAGCCCCAGCATTTT. This codes for CASSDFGEEPQHF.

This rearrangement joins TRBV9 to TRBJ2-2; D may be TRBD1 (5 bases). V was cut by 5 bases and J by 0 bases, with 11 bases left in between. This CDR3 has 15 residues. Germline assignment: CDR1 SGDLS and CDR2 YYNGEE. The CDR3 region is CASRQAPSNTGELFF. CDR3 in DNA: TGTGCCAGCAGACAGGCCCCCTCGAACACCGGGGAGCTGTTTTTT.

V usage is TRBV9 and J usage is TRBJ2-4; TRBD2 matches at 14 bases. V was pared by 2 bases and J by 7 bases, with 8 bases of the junction left unmatched. This CDR3 contains 17 residues. Germline CDR1 is SGDLS and CDR2 is YYNGEE. In DNA form, the CDR3 reads TGTGCCAGCAGCGTGGGACTAGCGGGAGTTCAAGATAACATTCAGTACTTC. Translating gives CASSVGLAGVQDNIQYF.

This clone has just one count. The rearrangement uses TRBV7-2 and TRBJ2-1, with 7 bases identical to TRBD2. V was clipped by 0 bases and J by 6 bases; unmatched bases: 8. This CDR3 has 16 amino acids. Germline lookup yields CDR1 SGHTA and CDR2 FQGNSA. CDR3 sequence reads: CASSLAGVAGINEQFF. DNA for the CDR3: TGTGCCAGCAGCTTAGCGGGGGTAGCGGGTATCAATGAGCAGTTCTTC.

The rearrangement joins TRBV5-4 to TRBJ1-1; a weak D match, TRBD1 (6 bases). Trimming removed 3 bases at V and 2 bases at J, with 8 bases between. The V gene's germline CDR1 is SGHNT and CDR2 YYREEE (reference sequence). CDR3 length: 13 amino acids. The CDR3 reads CASSSDSNTEAFF. In DNA form, the CDR3 reads TGTGCCAGCAGCTCGGACAGTAACACTGAAGCTTTCTTT.

This chain links TRBV29-1 with TRBJ2-2; tentatively, D is TRBD1 (5 bases). The germline CDR1 and CDR2 sequences are SQVTM and ANQGSEA. Trimming removed 4 bases from V and 2 bases from J, with 11 bases in between. This CDR3 has 14 amino acids. The CDR3 nucleotides read TGCAGCGTTGCCAACAGGTCTAACACCGGGGAGCTGTTTTTT. It codes for CSVANRSNTGELFF.

The gene calls are TRBV11-2 and TRBJ2-2; 8 nucleotides align to TRBD2. This CDR3 is 15 amino acids long. The V gene's germline CDR1 is SGHAT and CDR2 FQNNGV. CDR3 nucleotides: TGTGCTCAGGGAGGGACTAGGCGGGACACCGGGGAGCTGTTTTTT. It translates to CAQGGTRRDTGELFF.

V gene TRBV7-9 combines with J gene TRBJ2-2, with 8 bases lining up with TRBD1. The CDR3 spans 17 residues. J gave up 6 bases and V 5 bases, and 14 bases lay outside the gene matches. The germline gives CDR1 SEHNR, CDR2 FQNEAQ (reference sequence). As DNA, the CDR3 is TGTGCCAGCAGCCCCCCCGTCATCAGGGGGCTGGCCGGGGAGCTGTTTTTT. It specifies CASSPPVIRGLAGELFF.

The sample holds one count of this clone. The genes are TRBV9 and TRBJ1-2, with D unclear. The CDR3 totals 13 residues. The V gene's germline CDR1 is SGDLS and CDR2 YYNGEE. Trimming shortened V by 4 bases and J by 4 bases, and 11 bases separated the two germline ends. CDR3 amino acids: CASSPTGFYGYTF. CDR3 sequence (DNA): TGTGCCAGCAGCCCGACGGGGTTCTATGGCTACACCTTC.

CDR3 sequence reads: CASSLSTFTDTQYF. The CDR3 region has the DNA TGCGCCAGCAGCCTCTCTACTTTCACAGATACGCAGTATTTT. The V and J genes are TRBV4-1 and TRBJ2-3; no firm D call. The germline CDR1 and CDR2 sequences are MGHRA and YSYEKL. The CDR3 is 14 amino acids. V was cut by 4 bases and J by 2 bases, with 10 bases left in between.

The chain has TRBV5-5 and TRBJ2-2; D perhaps matches TRBD2 (6 bases). V lost 5 bases and J lost 9, with 29 bases in between. The CDR3 sequence is 18 residues long. In germline, CDR1 is SGHKS, CDR2 YYEKEE (reference sequence). The CDR3 bases are TGTGCCAGCAGTACCGAGATGACTAGACATGGGGCTAGCCGGGAGCTGTTTTTT. Protein sequence: CASSTEMTRHGASRELFF. Full variable domain (rest looked up from reference TRBV5-5 and TRBJ2-2): DAGVTQSPTHLIKTRGQQVTLRCSPISGHKSVSWYQQVLGQGPQFIFQYYEKEERGRGNFPDRFSARQFPNYSSELNVNALLLGDSALYLCASSTEMTRHGASRELFFGEGSRLTVL.

The chain uses TRBV11-2 and TRBJ1-2, with TRBD1 as a possible D gene (5 bases). The CDR3 extends over 13 amino acids. Trimming shortened V by 2 bases and J by 4 bases, and 8 bases separated the two germline ends. From germline, CDR1 is SGHAT and CDR2 FQNNGV. The DNA for the CDR3 is TGTGCCAGCAGCTTAAGACAGACCTATGGCTACACCTTC. This translates into CASSLRQTYGYTF.

The V gene is TRBV28, the J gene TRBJ2-6; D is unresolved. V was clipped by 2 bases and J by 0 bases, with 2 bases between them. The CDR3 covers 14 residues. Per germline, CDR1 MDHEN and CDR2 SYDVKM. The CDR3 reads CASSLTSGANVLTF. The CDR3 DNA is TGTGCCAGCAGTTTAACCTCTGGGGCCAACGTCCTGACTTTC.